This entry features one TCR beta chain sequence. Its target is unknown. The data stem from a study of a mutant IDH1 vaccine in newly diagnosed glioma. Study information: Commencement of vaccination occurred 4-6 weeks following radiotherapy alone, or concurrently with temozolomide cycles. Patients' prior therapy spanned radiotherapy, temozolomide, or both; most underwent both.

Indicated time point: week 35, safety follow-up. Every vaccination contained 300 ug of the mutant IDH1 20-mer peptide and was paired with topical imiquimod. TCRdb keeps only in-frame clones here, not all; method: immunoSEQ multiplex PCR. The repertoire holds 30,000 to 40,000 clones, with roughly 80% as singletons. Germline-derived CDR1 and CDR2 are SEHNR and FQNEAQ (reference sequence). The CDR3 length is 18 residues. With V trimmed by 4 bases and J by 2 bases, 13 bases remained unmatched. Findings and limits, study-wide: Immune responses induced by the vaccine were seen in 93.3% of patients, spanning multiple MHC alleles.

This receptor was identified in a woman younger than 35 with glioma. Material: PBMCs, obtained from a glioma patient whose treatment included an IDH1 peptide vaccine. V and J are TRBV7-9 and TRBJ2-5, with 10 bases that match TRBD2. The CDR3 DNA reads TGTGCCAGCAGCTCTCCGGCTAGCGGGGGCCCCGGGCAAGAGACCCAGTACTTC. Residues: CASSSPASGGPGQETQYF.